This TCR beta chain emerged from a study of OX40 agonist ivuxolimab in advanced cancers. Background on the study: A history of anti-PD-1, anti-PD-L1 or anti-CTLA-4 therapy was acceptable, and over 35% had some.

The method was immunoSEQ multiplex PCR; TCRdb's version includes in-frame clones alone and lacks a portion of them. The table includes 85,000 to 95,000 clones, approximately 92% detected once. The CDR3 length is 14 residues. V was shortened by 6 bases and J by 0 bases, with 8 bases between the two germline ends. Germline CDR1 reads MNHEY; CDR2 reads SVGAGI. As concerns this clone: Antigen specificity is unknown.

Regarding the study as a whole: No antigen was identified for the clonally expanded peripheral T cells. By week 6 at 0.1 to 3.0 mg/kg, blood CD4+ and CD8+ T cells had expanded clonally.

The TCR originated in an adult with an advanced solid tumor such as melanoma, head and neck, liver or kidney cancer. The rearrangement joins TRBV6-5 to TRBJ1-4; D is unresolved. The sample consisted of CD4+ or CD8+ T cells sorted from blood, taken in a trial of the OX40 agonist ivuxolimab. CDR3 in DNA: TGTGCCAGCAGCCCTACAGCAACTAATGAAAAACTGTTTTTT. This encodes CASSPTATNEKLFF.